The clone carrying this T cell receptor beta chain was detected only a few times. The sample originates from a study of patients and donors after allogeneic stem cell transplantation. TCRdb reprocessed the RT-PCR reads via MiXCR and lists one record per CDR3 protein. The sample consists of hundreds of thousands of distinct CDR3 sequences, around two fifths of them appearing once. This CDR3 comprises 12 residues. The V end lost 4 bases, the J end lost 0 bases, and 6 bases lay between the germline ends. Germline CDR1 is SQVTM and CDR2 is ANQGSEA. Sequencing used blood, either unsorted or a sorted T cell fraction (not recorded which). The chain combines TRBV29-1 with TRBJ2-5; D is unclear. This sequence originates from a human donor who was either an allogeneic HSCT recipient or a stem cell or donor lymphocyte infusion donor (not recorded which). It is not recorded whose cells these are; they may come from a transplant donor. The CDR3 DNA reads TGCAGCGTTGCAGAGTACCAAGAGACCCAGTACTTC. Its protein product is CSVAEYQETQYF.